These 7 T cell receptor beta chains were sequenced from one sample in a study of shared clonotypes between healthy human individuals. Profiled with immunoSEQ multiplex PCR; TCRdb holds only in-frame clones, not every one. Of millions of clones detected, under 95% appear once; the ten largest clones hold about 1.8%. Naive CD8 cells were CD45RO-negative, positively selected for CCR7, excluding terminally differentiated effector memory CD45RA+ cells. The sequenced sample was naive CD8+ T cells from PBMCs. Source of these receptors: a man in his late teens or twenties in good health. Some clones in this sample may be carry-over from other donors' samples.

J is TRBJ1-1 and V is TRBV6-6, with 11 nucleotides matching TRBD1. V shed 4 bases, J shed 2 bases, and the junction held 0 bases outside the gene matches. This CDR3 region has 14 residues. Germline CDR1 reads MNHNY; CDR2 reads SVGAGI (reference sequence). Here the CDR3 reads CASSWTGGNTEAFF. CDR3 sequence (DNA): TGTGCCAGCAGTTGGACAGGGGGCAACACTGAAGCTTTCTTT.

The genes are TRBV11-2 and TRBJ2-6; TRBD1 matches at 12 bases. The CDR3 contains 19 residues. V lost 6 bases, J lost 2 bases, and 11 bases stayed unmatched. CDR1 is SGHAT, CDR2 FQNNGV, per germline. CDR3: CASSPGTGGAGTGANVLTF. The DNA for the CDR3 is TGTGCCAGCAGTCCCGGGACAGGGGGCGCAGGGACTGGGGCCAACGTCCTGACTTTC.

CDR3 residues: CASSLGGAAGDEQYF. CDR3 nucleotide sequence: TGCGCCAGCAGCTTGGGGGGCGCCGCAGGAGACGAGCAGTACTTC. The genes are TRBV5-1 and TRBJ2-7, with TRBD1 as a possible D gene (5 bases). CDR3 length: 15 amino acids. Trimming stripped 0 bases from V and 5 bases from J, with 15 bases between. CDR1 is SGHRS, CDR2 YFSETQ, per germline.

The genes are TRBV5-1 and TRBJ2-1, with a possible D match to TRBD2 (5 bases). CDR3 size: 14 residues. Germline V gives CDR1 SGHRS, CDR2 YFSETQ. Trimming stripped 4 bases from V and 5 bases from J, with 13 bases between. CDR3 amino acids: CASSGSLADNEQFF. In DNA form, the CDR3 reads TGCGCCAGCAGCGGCTCGCTAGCAGACAATGAGCAGTTCTTC.

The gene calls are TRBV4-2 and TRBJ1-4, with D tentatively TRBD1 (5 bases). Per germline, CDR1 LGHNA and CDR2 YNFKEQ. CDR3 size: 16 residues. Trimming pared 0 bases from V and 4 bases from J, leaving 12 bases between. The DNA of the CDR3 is TGTGCCAGCAGCCAAGACTGGGGGAGGGGTAATGAAAAACTGTTTTTT. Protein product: CASSQDWGRGNEKLFF.

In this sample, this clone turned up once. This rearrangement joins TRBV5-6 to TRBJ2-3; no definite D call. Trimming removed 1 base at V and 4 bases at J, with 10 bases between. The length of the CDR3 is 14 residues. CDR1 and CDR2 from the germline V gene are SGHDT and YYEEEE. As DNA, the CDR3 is TGTGCCAGCAGCTTGCGGGTTGCCCCAGATACGCAGTATTTT. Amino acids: CASSLRVAPDTQYF. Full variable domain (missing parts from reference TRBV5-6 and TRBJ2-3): DAGVTQSPTHLIKTRGQQVTLRCSPKSGHDTVSWYQQALGQGPQFIFQYYEEEERQRGNFPDRFSGHQFPNYSSELNVNALLLGDSALYLCASSLRVAPDTQYFGPGTRLTVL.

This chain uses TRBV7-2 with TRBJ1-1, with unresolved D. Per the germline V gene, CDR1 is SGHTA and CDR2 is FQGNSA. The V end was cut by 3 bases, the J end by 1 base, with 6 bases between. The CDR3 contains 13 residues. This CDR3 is CASSFLENTEAFF. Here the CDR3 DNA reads TGTGCCAGCAGCTTTTTAGAGAACACTGAAGCTTTCTTT.